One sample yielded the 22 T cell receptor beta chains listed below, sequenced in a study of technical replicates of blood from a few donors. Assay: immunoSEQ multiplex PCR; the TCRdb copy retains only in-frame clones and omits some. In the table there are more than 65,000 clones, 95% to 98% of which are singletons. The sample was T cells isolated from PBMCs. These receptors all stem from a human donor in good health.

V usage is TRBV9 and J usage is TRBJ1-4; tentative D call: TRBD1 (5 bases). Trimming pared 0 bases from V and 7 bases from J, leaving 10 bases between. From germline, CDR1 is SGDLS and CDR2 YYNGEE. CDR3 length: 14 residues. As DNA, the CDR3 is TGTGCCAGCAGCGTAGACGGGGGTTTTGAAAAACTGTTTTTT. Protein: CASSVDGGFEKLFF. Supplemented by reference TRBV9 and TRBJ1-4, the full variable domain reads DSGVTQTPKHLITATGQRVTLRCSPRSGDLSVYWYQQSLDQGLQFLIQYYNGEERAKGNILERFSAQQFPDLHSELNLSSLELGDSALYFCASSVDGGFEKLFFGSGTQLSVL.

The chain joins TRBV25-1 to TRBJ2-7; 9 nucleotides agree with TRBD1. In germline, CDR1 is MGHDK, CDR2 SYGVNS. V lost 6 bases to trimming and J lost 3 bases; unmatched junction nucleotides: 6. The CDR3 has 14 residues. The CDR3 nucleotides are TGTGCCAGCAGGTCGACGGGACAGGGCTACGAGCAGTACTTC. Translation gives CASRSTGQGYEQYF.

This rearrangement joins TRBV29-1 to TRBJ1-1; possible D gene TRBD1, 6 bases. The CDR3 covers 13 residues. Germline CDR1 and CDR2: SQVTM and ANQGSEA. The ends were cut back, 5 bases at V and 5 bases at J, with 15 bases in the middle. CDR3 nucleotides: TGCAGCGTTTGGGGGCAGGGCATAACTGAAGCTTTCTTT. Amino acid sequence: CSVWGQGITEAFF.

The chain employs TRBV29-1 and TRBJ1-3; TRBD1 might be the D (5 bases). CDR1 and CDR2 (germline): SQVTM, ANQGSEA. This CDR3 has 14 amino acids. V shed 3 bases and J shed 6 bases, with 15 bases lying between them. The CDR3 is CSVERGRAANTIYF. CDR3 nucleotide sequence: TGCAGCGTTGAGCGGGGCAGGGCGGCAAACACCATATATTTT.

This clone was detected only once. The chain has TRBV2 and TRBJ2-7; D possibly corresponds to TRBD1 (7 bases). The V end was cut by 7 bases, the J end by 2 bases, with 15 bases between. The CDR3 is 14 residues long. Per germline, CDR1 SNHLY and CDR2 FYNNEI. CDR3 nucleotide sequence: TGTGCCAGCAACTCAGGGGGGTATACCTACGAGCAGTACTTC. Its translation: CASNSGGYTYEQYF.

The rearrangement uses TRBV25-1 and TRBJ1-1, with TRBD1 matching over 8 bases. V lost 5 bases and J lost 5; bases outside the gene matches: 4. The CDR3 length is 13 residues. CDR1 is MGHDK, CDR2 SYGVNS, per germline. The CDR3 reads CASSLQGGTEAFF. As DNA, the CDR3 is TGTGCCAGCAGTCTACAGGGGGGGACTGAAGCTTTCTTT.

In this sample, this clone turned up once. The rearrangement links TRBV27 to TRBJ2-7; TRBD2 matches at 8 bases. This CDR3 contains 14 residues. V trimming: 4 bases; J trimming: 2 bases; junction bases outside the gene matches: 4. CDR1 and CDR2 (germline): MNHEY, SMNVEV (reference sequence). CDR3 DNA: TGTGCCAGCAGTTCAATAGCGGGAACCTACGAGCAGTACTTC. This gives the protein CASSSIAGTYEQYF.

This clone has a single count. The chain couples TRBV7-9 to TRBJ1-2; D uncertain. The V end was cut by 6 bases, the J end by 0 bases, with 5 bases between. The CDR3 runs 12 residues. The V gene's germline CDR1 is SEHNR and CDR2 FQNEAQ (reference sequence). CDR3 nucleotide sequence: TGTGCCAGCAGGCGAGCTAACTATGGCTACACCTTC. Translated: CASRRANYGYTF.

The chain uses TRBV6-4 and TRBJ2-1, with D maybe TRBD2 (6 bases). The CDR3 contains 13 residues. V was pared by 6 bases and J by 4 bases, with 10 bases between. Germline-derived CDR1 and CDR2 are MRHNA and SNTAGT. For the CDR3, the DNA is TGTGCCAGCAGCGGGAGCTCATACAATGAGCAGTTCTTC. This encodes CASSGSSYNEQFF.

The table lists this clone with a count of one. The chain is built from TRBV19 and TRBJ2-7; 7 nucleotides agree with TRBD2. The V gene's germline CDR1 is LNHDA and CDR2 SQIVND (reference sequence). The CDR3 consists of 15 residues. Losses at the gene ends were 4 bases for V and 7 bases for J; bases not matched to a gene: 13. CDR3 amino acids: CASSRETSPLGEQYF. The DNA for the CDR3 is TGTGCCAGTAGTAGGGAGACTAGCCCCCTGGGGGAGCAGTACTTC. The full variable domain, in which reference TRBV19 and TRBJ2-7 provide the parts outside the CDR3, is DGGITQSPKYLFRKEGQNVTLSCEQNLNHDAMYWYRQDPGQGLRLIYYSQIVNDFQKGDIAEGYSVSREKKESFPLTVTSAQKNPTAFYLCASSRETSPLGEQYFGPGTRLTVT.

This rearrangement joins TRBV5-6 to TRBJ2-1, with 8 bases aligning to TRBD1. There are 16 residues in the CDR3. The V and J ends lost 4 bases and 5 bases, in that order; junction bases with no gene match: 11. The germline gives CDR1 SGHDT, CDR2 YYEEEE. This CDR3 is CASSSPLTGVHNEQFF. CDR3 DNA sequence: TGTGCCAGCAGCAGCCCGCTGACAGGGGTCCACAATGAGCAGTTCTTC.

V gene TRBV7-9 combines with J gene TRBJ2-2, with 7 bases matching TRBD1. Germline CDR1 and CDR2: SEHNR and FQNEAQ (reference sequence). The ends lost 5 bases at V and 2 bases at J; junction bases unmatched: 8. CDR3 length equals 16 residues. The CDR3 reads CASSRRGQINTGELFF. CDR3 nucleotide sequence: TGTGCCAGCAGCCGTCGGGGACAGATTAACACCGGGGAGCTGTTTTTT.

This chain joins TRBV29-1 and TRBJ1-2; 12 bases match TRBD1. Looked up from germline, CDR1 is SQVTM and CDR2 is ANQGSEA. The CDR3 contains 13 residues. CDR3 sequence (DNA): TGCAGTACAACGGGACAGGGGGCGGGTGGCTACACCTTC. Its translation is CSTTGQGAGGYTF.

The CDR3 protein is CASYLNRQWPTEAFF. The CDR3 region has the DNA TGTGCCAGCTATCTCAACCGACAGTGGCCCACTGAAGCTTTCTTT. The chain employs TRBV25-1 and TRBJ1-1; perhaps TRBD1 as D (5 bases). Trimming removed 8 bases from V and 4 bases from J, with 20 bases in between. The CDR3 extends over 15 amino acids. Germline V gene sequence: CDR1 MGHDK, CDR2 SYGVNS.

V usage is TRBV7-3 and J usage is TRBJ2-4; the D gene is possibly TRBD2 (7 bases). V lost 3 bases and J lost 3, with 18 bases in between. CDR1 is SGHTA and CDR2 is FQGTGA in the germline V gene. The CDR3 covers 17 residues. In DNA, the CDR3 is TGTGCCAGCAGCTTGTGGGGGGGCCTATTAGGCAAAAACATTCAGTACTTC. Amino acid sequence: CASSLWGGLLGKNIQYF.

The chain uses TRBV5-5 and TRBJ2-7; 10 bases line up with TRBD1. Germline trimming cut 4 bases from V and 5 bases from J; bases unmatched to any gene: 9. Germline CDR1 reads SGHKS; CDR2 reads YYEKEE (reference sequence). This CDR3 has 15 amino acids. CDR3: CASSRGQGSPHEQYF. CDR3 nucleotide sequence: TGTGCCAGCAGCCGGGGACAGGGGTCCCCCCACGAGCAGTACTTC.

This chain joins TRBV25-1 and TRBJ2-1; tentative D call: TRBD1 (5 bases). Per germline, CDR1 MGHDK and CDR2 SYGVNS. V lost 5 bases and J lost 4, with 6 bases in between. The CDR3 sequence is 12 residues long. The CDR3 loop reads CASSSGYNEQFF. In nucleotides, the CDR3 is TGTGCCAGCAGTTCAGGGTACAATGAGCAGTTCTTC.

The CDR3 loop is CASSLSNEQFF. DNA for the CDR3: TGTGCCAGCAGCTTATCGAATGAGCAGTTCTTC. The genes are TRBV13 and TRBJ2-1, with no clear D. The CDR3 has 11 residues. The germline V gene has CDR1 PRHDT and CDR2 FYEKMQ (reference sequence). V lost 2 bases and J 7 bases, leaving 3 bases between the germline ends.

The CDR3 bases are TGCAGTGCCCCCGTTTGGGGGGAACTGTTTTTT. Translating it yields CSAPVWGELFF. The chain links TRBV20-1 to TRBJ1-4; D might be TRBD1 (5 bases). This CDR3 is 11 amino acids long. The germline gives CDR1 DFQATT, CDR2 SNEGSKA (reference sequence). Trimming took 6 bases from V and 12 from J, leaving 14 bases between them.

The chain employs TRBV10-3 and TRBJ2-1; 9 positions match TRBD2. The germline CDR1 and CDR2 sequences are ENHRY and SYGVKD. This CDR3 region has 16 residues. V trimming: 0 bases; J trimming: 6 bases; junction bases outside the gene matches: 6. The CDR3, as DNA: TGTGCCATCAGTGAGTCGGGTAGCGGGAGCTCCAATGAGCAGTTCTTC. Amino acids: CAISESGSGSSNEQFF.

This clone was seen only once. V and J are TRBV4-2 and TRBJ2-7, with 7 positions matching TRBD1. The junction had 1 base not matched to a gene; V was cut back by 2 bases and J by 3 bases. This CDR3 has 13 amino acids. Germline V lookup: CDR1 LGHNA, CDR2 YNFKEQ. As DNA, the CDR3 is TGTGCCAGCAGCCAACGACAGGGCTACGAGCAGTACTTC. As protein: CASSQRQGYEQYF.

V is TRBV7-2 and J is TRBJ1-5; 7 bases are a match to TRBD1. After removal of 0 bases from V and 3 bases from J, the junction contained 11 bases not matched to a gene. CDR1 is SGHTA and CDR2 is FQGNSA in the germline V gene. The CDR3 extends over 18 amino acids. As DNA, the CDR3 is TGTGCCAGCAGCTTAGCACTGGCAAGGACAGGAAACAATCAGCCCCAGCATTTT. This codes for CASSLALARTGNNQPQHF.